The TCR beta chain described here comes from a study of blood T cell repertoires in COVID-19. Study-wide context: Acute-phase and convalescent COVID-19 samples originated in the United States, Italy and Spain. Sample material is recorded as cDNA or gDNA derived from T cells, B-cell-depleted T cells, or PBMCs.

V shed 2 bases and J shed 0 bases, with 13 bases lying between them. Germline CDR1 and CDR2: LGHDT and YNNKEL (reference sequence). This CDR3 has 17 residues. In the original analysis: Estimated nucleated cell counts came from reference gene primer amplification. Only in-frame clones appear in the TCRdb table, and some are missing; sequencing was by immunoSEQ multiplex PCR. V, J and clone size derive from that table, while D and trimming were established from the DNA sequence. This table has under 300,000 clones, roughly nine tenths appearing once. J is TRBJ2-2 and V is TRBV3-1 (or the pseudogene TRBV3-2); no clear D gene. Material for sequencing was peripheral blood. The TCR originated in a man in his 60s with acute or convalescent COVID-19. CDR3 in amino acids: CASSQTTRSSNTGELFF. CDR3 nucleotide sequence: TGTGCCAGCAGCCAAACTACTCGCTCGTCGAACACCGGGGAGCTGTTTTTT.